The source of this T cell receptor beta chain is a study of shared clonotypes between healthy human individuals. General study findings and limits: Clonotypes that were shared across a handful of donors made up roughly 5% of naive CD4 clonotypes.

As for this clone: The target antigen is unknown.

Deep was the level at which the assay was run. The repertoire was sequenced with immunoSEQ multiplex PCR; TCRdb's copy has only in-frame clones and lacks some. In the table there are hundreds of thousands of clones, approximately 95% of which are singletons. With 4 bases clipped from V and 7 bases from J, the junction kept 11 bases outside the gene matches. Germline CDR1 is SGHNT and CDR2 is YYREEE (reference sequence). This CDR3 has 16 amino acids. Only CD45RO-negative cells positively selected for CCR7 counted as naive CD8 cells, so terminally differentiated effector memory CD45RA+ cells were excluded.

The origin of this receptor is a woman in her 30s in good health. This chain links TRBV5-4 with TRBJ2-1; TRBD2 matches 10 bases. The sample was naive CD8+ T cells sorted from blood. The CDR3 is CASSGAGPSGSNEQFF. DNA for the CDR3: TGTGCCAGCAGCGGTGCCGGTCCTAGCGGGAGTAATGAGCAGTTCTTC.